Shown below are 13 T cell receptor beta chains from a single sample sequenced in a study of B cell selection in AIRE deficiency. Some clones are missing from TCRdb's copy, which holds only in-frame ones; the method was immunoSEQ multiplex PCR. This table has tens of thousands of clones, 96% appearing once. CD4+CD127+ cells were sorted as the conventional CD4 T cells. Sequences were obtained from CD4+CD127+ conventional T cells sorted from PBMCs. The origin of the receptors is a human donor in good health.

The chain is built from TRBV6-1 and TRBJ2-7; possibly TRBD1 for D (5 bases). Per the germline V gene, CDR1 is MNHNS and CDR2 is SASEGT. This CDR3 region has 14 residues. Trimming cost V 5 bases and J 2 bases, with 13 bases left between them. In DNA form, the CDR3 reads TGTGCCAGCAGTAGAGGACAAGCCGCCTACGAGCAGTACTTC. Its translation: CASSRGQAAYEQYF.

The CDR3, as DNA: TGTGCCAGCAGCAGGACCGGAGCAGGGGAAAGCATTCAGTACTTC. This translates into CASSRTGAGESIQYF. V and J are TRBV11-3 and TRBJ2-4; possibly TRBD1 for D (6 bases). CDR1 and CDR2 (germline): SGHNT, YENEEA. Trimming took 5 bases from V and 9 from J, leaving 20 bases between them. This CDR3 is built from 15 residues.

The J gene is TRBJ1-4, the V gene TRBV19, with a tentative D call TRBD1 (5 bases). The CDR3 loop spans 15 amino acids. Trimming removed 5 bases from V and 2 bases from J, with 12 bases in between. Germline assignment: CDR1 LNHDA and CDR2 SQIVND (reference sequence). CDR3 protein: CASSRAGVTNEKLFF. The CDR3 bases are TGTGCCAGTAGTCGGGCGGGGGTCACTAATGAAAAACTGTTTTTT.

The CDR3 bases are TGTGCCAGCAGTCCCCGGGACAGGGTGTTGGACGGAAACACCATATATTTT. Translated, it gives CASSPRDRVLDGNTIYF. The rearrangement uses TRBV9 and TRBJ1-3, with 9 positions matching TRBD1. Germline V lookup: CDR1 SGDLS, CDR2 YYNGEE. CDR3 length: 17 residues. V trimming: 5 bases; J trimming: 4 bases; junction bases outside the gene matches: 13.

The chain carries TRBV18 and TRBJ2-2; possible D gene TRBD1, 5 bases. The V and J ends lost 5 bases and 1 base respectively, with 14 bases between them. Per the germline V gene, CDR1 is KGHSH and CDR2 is LQKENI. The CDR3 length is 16 residues. The CDR3 DNA reads TGTGCCAGCTCAACTGACAGTATCTTGAACACCGGGGAGCTGTTTTTT. This encodes CASSTDSILNTGELFF. The full variable domain, completed using reference TRBV18 and TRBJ2-2, is NAGVMQNPRHLVRRRGQEARLRCSPMKGHSHVYWYRQLPEEGLKFMVYLQKENIIDESGMPKERFSAEFPKEGPSILRIQQVVRGDSAAYFCASSTDSILNTGELFFGEGSRLTVL.

V usage is TRBV19 and J usage is TRBJ2-5; D possibly corresponds to TRBD1 (6 bases). The end of the DNA aligns better with TRBJ2-7, so the J call may be wrong. The germline V gene encodes CDR1 LNHDA and CDR2 SQIVND (reference sequence). The CDR3 totals 13 residues. This CDR3 reads CASTRGPNYEQYF. The CDR3 coding sequence is TGTGCCAGTACCAGGGGTCCCAACTACGAGCAGTACTTC.

The chain combines TRBV5-1 with TRBJ1-1, with D unresolved. V gave up 1 base and J gave up 1 base, with 5 bases separating them. From germline, CDR1 is SGHRS and CDR2 YFSETQ. The length of the CDR3 is 13 residues. The CDR3 loop reads CASSLLGNTEAFF. Written as DNA, the CDR3 is TGCGCCAGCAGCTTGTTGGGGAACACTGAAGCTTTCTTT.

The chain recombines TRBV27 with TRBJ2-5; possibly TRBD1 for D (6 bases). CDR1 MNHEY and CDR2 SMNVEV come from the germline V gene (reference sequence). V gave up 5 bases and J gave up 2 bases, with 21 bases separating them. The CDR3 loop spans 17 amino acids. The CDR3 loop reads CASSARRRQVFQETQYF. The CDR3 DNA sequence: TGTGCCAGCAGTGCACGGCGCAGACAGGTTTTTCAAGAGACCCAGTACTTC.

The rearrangement uses TRBV11-3 and TRBJ1-1; D gene uncertain. This CDR3 region has 13 residues. Germline V gene sequence: CDR1 SGHNT, CDR2 YENEEA. Trimming removed 1 base from V and 8 bases from J, with 11 bases in between. The DNA for the CDR3 is TGTGCCAGCAGCTTAGTAGCGGGCGGCGAAGCTTTCTTT. This codes for CASSLVAGGEAFF.

The chain couples TRBV27 to TRBJ2-5; 8 bases map to TRBD1. CDR1 is MNHEY and CDR2 is SMNVEV in the germline V gene (reference sequence). The ends lost 7 bases at V and 2 bases at J; junction bases unmatched: 6. The CDR3 runs 14 residues. CDR3: CASTPDRVQETQYF. DNA of the CDR3: TGTGCCAGCACCCCGGACAGGGTTCAAGAGACCCAGTACTTC.

The chain combines TRBV5-1 with TRBJ1-3, with D unclear. The CDR3 covers 13 residues. With 4 bases removed from V and 4 bases from J, the gap between germline ends came to 9 bases. In germline, CDR1 is SGHRS, CDR2 YFSETQ. The CDR3 DNA reads TGCGCCAGCAGCCCCCTGACAGGAAACACCATATATTTT. It codes for CASSPLTGNTIYF.

This clone was picked up one time. The chain employs TRBV21-1 and TRBJ2-1; the table assigns TRBD1, which was not confirmed against the DNA. TRBV21-1 is a known pseudogene. This CDR3 has 15 amino acids. CDR3 nucleotides: TGTGCCAGCAGCCTCGGGACAGGGCTAAGCAATGAGCAGTTCTTC. Its translation: CASSLGTGLSNEQFF.

This clone was seen once. The chain couples TRBV29-1 to TRBJ1-2; 11 positions match TRBD1. The CDR3 has 15 residues. Germline V gene lookup returns CDR1 SQVTM and CDR2 ANQGSEA. Trimming took 7 bases from V and 6 from J; bases not matched to a gene: 13. The chain's CDR3 is CSAKDRGLGLDGYTF. The DNA of the CDR3 is TGCAGCGCAAAGGACAGGGGGCTTGGGCTAGATGGCTACACCTTC. Full variable domain (remainder filled in from reference TRBV29-1 and TRBJ1-2): SAVISQKPSRDICQRGTSLTIQCQVDSQVTMMFWYRQQPGQSLTLIATANQGSEATYESGFVIDKFPISRPNLTFSTLTVSNMSPEDSSIYLCSAKDRGLGLDGYTFGSGTRLTVV.